This TCR beta chain was sequenced for a study of response to subunit inactivated influenza vaccine. The V end was cut by 2 bases, the J end by 2 bases, with 11 bases between. This CDR3 has 15 residues. Germline CDR1 and CDR2: KGHDR and SFDVKD. Points from the study as a whole: After each seasonal influenza vaccination, few new T cells are recruited, the authors suggested.

As concerns this clonotype: Its antigen is undetermined.

TCRdb recomputed calls from the RT-PCR reads with MiXCR, one row per CDR3 protein. Here the sample spans 650,000 to 850,000 distinct CDR3 sequences, approximately 15% being singletons. The sequence came from a man aged 50 to 59 who received an inactivated influenza vaccine. J is TRBJ1-1 and V is TRBV24-1; perhaps TRBD1 as D (5 bases). This specimen consisted of PBMCs from blood, obtained approximately 15 days before vaccination. In nucleotides, the CDR3 is TGTGCCACCAGTGATTCGAGGGGCGGAAACACTGAAGCTTTCTTT. It specifies CATSDSRGGNTEAFF.